This T cell receptor beta chain emerged from a study of T cell repertoires in cytomegalovirus infection. Across the whole study: Matching HLA type, along with CMV infection, was indicated by public TCR beta signatures. Regarding the study as a whole: Clonotype analysis showed dominance of the ex vivo response by HLA-C-restricted CMV-specific TCR beta clonotypes.

MiXCR, run by TCRdb on the reads, gives a single entry per CDR3 protein. The table shows about 260,000 distinct CDR3 sequences, with roughly an eighth occurring only once. V shed 7 bases, J shed 6 bases, and the junction held 18 bases outside the gene matches. This CDR3 spans 17 amino acids. Looked up from germline, CDR1 is MDHEN and CDR2 is SYDVKM. Ten or more counts support this clonotype. Its antigen is as yet unknown. The chain is built from TRBV28 and TRBJ2-3, with 8 bases matching TRBD1. Source material: PBMCs. The source of this sequence is a human donor in good health (CMV status not recorded). Some clones in this sample may be carry-over from other donors' samples. This CDR3 reads CASTPRQGRNLMDTQYF. The CDR3 region has the DNA TGTGCCAGCACCCCCCGACAGGGGAGGAACCTTATGGATACGCAGTATTTT. Full variable domain (remainder filled in from reference TRBV28 and TRBJ2-3): DVKVTQSSRYLVKRTGEKVFLECVQDMDHENMFWYRQDPGLGLRLIYFSYDVKMKEKGDIPEGYSVSREKKERFSLILESASTNQTSMYLCASTPRQGRNLMDTQYFGPGTRLTVL.